The present TCR beta chain was sequenced within a study of neoadjuvant anti-PD-1 for oral cavity cancer. Trimming shortened V by 8 bases and J by 3 bases, and 11 bases separated the two germline ends. The CDR3 has 12 amino acids. Germline V gives CDR1 MNHEY, CDR2 SMNVEV (reference sequence). The data were produced by immunoSEQ multiplex PCR, yet TCRdb's version contains in-frame clones alone and is incomplete. The data contain tens of thousands of clones, around 80% of them singletons. No culture or expansion preceded analysis of these blood cells. This chain uses TRBV27 with TRBJ2-7; D is perhaps TRBD1 (6 bases). This sequence was found in a person between 35 and 79 years old with oral cavity squamous cell carcinoma. The source was PBMCs, collected before nivolumab (anti-PD-1) treatment. Written as DNA, the CDR3 is TGTGCCAGCTCTACAGGGTTCTACGAGCAGTACTTC. Translated, it gives CASSTGFYEQYF.